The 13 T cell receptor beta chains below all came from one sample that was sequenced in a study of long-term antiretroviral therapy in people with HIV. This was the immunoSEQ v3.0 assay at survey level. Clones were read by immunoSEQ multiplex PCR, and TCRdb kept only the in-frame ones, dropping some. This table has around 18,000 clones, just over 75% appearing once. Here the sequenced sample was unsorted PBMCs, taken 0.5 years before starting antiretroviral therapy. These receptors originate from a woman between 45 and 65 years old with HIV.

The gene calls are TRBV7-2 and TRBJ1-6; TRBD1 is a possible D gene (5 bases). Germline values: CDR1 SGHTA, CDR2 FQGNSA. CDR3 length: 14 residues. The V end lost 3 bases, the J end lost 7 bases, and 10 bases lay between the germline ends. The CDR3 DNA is TGTGCCAGCAGCTTGGGGGTACAGAATTCACCCCTCCACTTT. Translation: CASSLGVQNSPLHF.

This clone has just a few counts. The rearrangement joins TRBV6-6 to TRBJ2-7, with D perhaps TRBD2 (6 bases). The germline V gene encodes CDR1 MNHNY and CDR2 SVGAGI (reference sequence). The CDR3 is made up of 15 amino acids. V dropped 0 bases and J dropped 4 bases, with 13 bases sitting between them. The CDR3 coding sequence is TGTGCCAGCAGTTACTCCTTGGACTACCTTTACGAGCAGTACTTC. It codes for CASSYSLDYLYEQYF.

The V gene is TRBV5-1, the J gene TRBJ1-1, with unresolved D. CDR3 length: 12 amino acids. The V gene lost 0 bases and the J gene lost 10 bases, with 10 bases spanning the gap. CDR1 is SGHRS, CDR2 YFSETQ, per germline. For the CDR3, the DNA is TGCGCCAGCAGCTTGGGAGGGTTCCCAGCTTTCTTT. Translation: CASSLGGFPAFF.

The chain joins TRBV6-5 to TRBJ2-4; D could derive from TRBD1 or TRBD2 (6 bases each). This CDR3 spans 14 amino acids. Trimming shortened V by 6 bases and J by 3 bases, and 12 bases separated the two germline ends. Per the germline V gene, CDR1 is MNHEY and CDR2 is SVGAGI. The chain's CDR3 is CASRGGAGKNIQYF. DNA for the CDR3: TGTGCCAGCAGGGGGGGCGCGGGCAAAAACATTCAGTACTTC.

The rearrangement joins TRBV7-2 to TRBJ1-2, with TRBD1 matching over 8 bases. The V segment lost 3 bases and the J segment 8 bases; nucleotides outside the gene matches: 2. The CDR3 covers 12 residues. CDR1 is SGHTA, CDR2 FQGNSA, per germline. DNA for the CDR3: TGTGCCAGCAGCTTGACAGGGGTAGGCTACACCTTC. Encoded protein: CASSLTGVGYTF.

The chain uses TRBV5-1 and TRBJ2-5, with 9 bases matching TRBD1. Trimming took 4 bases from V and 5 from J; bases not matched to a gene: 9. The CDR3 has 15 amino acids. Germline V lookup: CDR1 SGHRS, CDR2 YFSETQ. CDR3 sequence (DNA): TGCGCCAGCAGCCGCGGGACAGGGAGTTCGGAGACCCAGTACTTC. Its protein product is CASSRGTGSSETQYF.

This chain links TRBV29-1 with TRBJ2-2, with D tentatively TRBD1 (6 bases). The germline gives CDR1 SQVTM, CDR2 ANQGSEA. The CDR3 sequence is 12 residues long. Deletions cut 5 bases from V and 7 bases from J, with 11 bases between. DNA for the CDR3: TGCAGCGTTTACAGGGCCGGCGGGGAGCTGTTTTTT. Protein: CSVYRAGGELFF.

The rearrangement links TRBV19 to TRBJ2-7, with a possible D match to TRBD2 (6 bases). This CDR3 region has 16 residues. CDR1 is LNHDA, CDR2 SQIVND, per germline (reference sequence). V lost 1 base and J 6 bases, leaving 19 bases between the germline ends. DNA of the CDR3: TGTGCCAGTAGTATAGGATGGGACCCCACGGAGGGCGAGCAGTACTTC. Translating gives CASSIGWDPTEGEQYF.

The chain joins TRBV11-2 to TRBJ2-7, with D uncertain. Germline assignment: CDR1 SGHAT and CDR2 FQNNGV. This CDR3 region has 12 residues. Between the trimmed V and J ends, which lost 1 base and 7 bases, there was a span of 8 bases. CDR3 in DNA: TGTGCCAGCAGCTTAGGCAAGTATGAGCAGTACGTC. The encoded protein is CASSLGKYEQYV.

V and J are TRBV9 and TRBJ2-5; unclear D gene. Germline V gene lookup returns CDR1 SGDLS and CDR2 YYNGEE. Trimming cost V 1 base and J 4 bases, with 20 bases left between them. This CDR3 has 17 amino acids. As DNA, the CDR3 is TGTGCCAGCAGCGTAAGGAAGGGCGAGGCTGGTCGAGAGACCCAGTACTTC. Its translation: CASSVRKGEAGRETQYF.

CDR3 DNA sequence: TGTGCCAGCAGCGCTAAAGGGCGGGTTGAGCAGTACGTC. Translating gives CASSAKGRVEQYV. J is TRBJ2-7 and V is TRBV6-1; a weak D match, TRBD2 (5 bases). Germline V gene lookup returns CDR1 MNHNS and CDR2 SASEGT. The CDR3 runs to 13 residues. Between the trimmed V and J ends, which lost 6 bases and 7 bases, there was a span of 16 bases.

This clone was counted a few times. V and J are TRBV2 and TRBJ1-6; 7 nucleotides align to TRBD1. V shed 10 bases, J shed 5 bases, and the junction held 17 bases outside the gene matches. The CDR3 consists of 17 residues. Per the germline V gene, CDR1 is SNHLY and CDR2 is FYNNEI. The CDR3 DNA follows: TGTGCCAAAGGTGGGACAGCCTCGAGGACCAATAATTCACCCCTCCACTTT. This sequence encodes CAKGGTASRTNNSPLHF.

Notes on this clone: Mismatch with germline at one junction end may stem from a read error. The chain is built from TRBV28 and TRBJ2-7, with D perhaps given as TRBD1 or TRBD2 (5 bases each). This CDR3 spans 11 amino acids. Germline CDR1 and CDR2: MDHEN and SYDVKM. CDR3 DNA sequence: TGTGCCAGCAGACCAAAAACCCGGGACCACTTC. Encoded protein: CASRPKTRDHF.